The rows below give T cell receptor beta chains drawn from one sample of a study of cytomegalovirus exposure and HLA in healthy donors. Clones were sequenced by immunoSEQ multiplex PCR, and TCRdb holds only the in-frame ones, with some missing. The sample has roughly 110,000 clones; 60% to 80% are singletons. Sequenced: PBMCs. These receptors all stem from a man aged 18 to 30 in good health and CMV-seropositive. Each CDR3 is given with its conserved first and last residue. Fields, in order: D gene, clone size, V gene, J gene, CDR3 length, CDR3 protein, CDR3 DNA. D genes are given only for firm matches. Clone size is stated in some rows and not others, as once, few, many or a class when expanded.

NA,NA,TRBV27,TRBJ2-5,14,CASSRIGGKETQYF,TGTGCCAGCAGTCGGATAGGGGGAAAGGAGACCCAGTACTTC
NA,NA,TRBV7-6,TRBJ2-2,13,CASSRLEGGELFF,TGTGCCAGCAGCCGTCTAGAAGGCGGGGAGCTGTTTTTT
TRBD2,NA,TRBV7-3,TRBJ2-3,16,CASSLRGRGGTDTQYF,TGTGCCAGCAGCTTAAGGGGGCGGGGGGGCACAGATACGCAGTATTTT
NA,NA,TRBV28,TRBJ1-5,13,CASSPPTVQPQHF,TGTGCCAGCAGTCCCCCCACAGTTCAGCCCCAGCATTTT
TRBD2,few,TRBV7-8,TRBJ2-1,17,CASSLTASGGTYNEQFF,TGTGCCAGCAGCTTAACGGCTAGCGGGGGGACCTACAATGAGCAGTTCTTC
NA,few,TRBV6-5,TRBJ1-1,15,CASSYSWGMNTEAFF,TGTGCCAGCAGTTACTCATGGGGCATGAACACTGAAGCTTTCTTT
NA,NA,TRBV10-2,TRBJ1-2,14,CASSEVGASYGYTF,TGCGCCAGCAGTGAAGTAGGGGCTAGCTATGGCTACACCTTC
NA,NA,TRBV9,TRBJ1-2,13,CASSEGLGYGYTF,TGTGCCAGCAGCGAGGGGCTAGGATATGGCTACACCTTC
TRBD2,once,TRBV5-1,TRBJ2-5,16,CASSLLAGDLQETQYF,TGCGCCAGCAGCCTGCTAGCGGGGGACCTCCAAGAGACCCAGTACTTC
TRBD1,NA,TRBV6-1,TRBJ2-3,14,CASSGETGKDTQYF,TGTGCCAGCAGTGGTGAGACAGGGAAAGATACGCAGTATTTT
TRBD1,NA,TRBV7-6,TRBJ1-5,16,CASSKGQGISNQPQHF,TGTGCCAGCAGCAAGGGACAGGGCATTAGCAATCAGCCCCAGCATTTT
TRBD1,NA,TRBV19,TRBJ1-4,14,CASSIGTGYEKLFF,TGCGCCAGTAGTATCGGGACAGGATATGAAAAACTGTTTTTT
NA,NA,TRBV27,TRBJ2-5,14,CASSLGLPWDPQYF,TGTGCCAGCAGCTTGGGACTTCCGTGGGATCCCCAGTACTTC
NA,NA,TRBV4-2,TRBJ2-7,13,CASRPGEEYEQYF,TGTGCCAGCAGACCCGGGGAGGAGTACGAGCAGTACTTC
NA,NA,TRBV7-2,TRBJ2-5,14,CASSVSSPGETQYF,TGTGCCAGCAGCGTCTCTTCACCCGGGGAGACCCAGTACTTC
NA,NA,TRBV4-1,TRBJ1-1,16,CASSPSQGTMNTEAFF,TGCGCCAGCAGCCCCTCCCAGGGGACTATGAACACTGAAGCTTTCTTT